This T cell receptor (beta chain) was captured in a study of PD-1 blockade in classical Hodgkin lymphoma. Whole-study findings and limits: By C4D1 there was a significant rise in CD4+ TCR diversity but not in CD8+ TCR diversity. Compared with healthy donors, newly diagnosed patients reportedly showed lower baseline TCR diversity. Complete responders matched newly diagnosed patients in baseline diversity.

Here immunoSEQ multiplex PCR was the method, and the copy in TCRdb shows in-frame clones only, minus some. The sample yields around 13,000 clones, 90% seen once. Every single patient, without exception, relapsed after autologous stem cell transplantation, and brentuximab vedotin exposure varied. By magnetic negative selection, CD4+ T cells were purified from thawed PBMCs. Regarding this clone: No antigen is known for it.

The sequence was obtained from a human donor with classical Hodgkin lymphoma. Sequencing used CD4+ T cells from blood, obtained at baseline.

The CDR3 loop is CSARQGDLQYF. As DNA, the CDR3 is TGCAGTGCCCGGCAGGGGGATTTGCAGTACTTC. V gene TRBV20-1 combines with J gene TRBJ2-7, with TRBD1 matching 7 bases. The J segment lost 9 bases and the V segment lost 6 bases, leaving 8 bases of the junction unmatched. CDR1 is DFQATT and CDR2 is SNEGSKA in the germline V gene (reference sequence). The CDR3 spans 11 residues.